This entry lists 18 T cell receptor beta chains sequenced from one sample in a study of blood T cell repertoires in COVID-19. Sequencing used immunoSEQ multiplex PCR; TCRdb keeps in-frame clones, though not all of them. The sample has some 360,000 clones, around 87% seen once. The specimen sequenced was peripheral blood. Receptors originate from a woman aged 55-70 years with COVID-19, enrolled during active disease.

This sequence joins TRBV30 and TRBJ2-5, with 7 bases fitting TRBD2. The CDR3 spans 16 residues. The V segment lost 0 bases and the J segment 2 bases; nucleotides outside the gene matches: 9. Germline V gene data show CDR1 as GTSNPN and CDR2 as SVGIG (reference sequence). The CDR3 loop reads CAWSVARRTRQETQYF. The CDR3, as DNA: TGTGCCTGGAGTGTCGCCCGCCGGACTAGACAAGAGACCCAGTACTTC.

V is TRBV4-1 and J is TRBJ2-7; D possibly corresponds to TRBD2 (5 bases). The CDR3 is 15 amino acids. The germline V gene has CDR1 MGHRA and CDR2 YSYEKL. Trimming took 1 base from V and 1 from J, leaving 11 bases between them. Here the CDR3 reads CASSQAHGVSYEQYF. DNA of the CDR3: TGCGCCAGCAGCCAAGCTCACGGGGTATCCTACGAGCAGTACTTC.

The chain recombines TRBV19 with TRBJ2-7; no firm D call. V dropped 5 bases and J dropped 5 bases, with 10 bases sitting between them. Germline CDR1 reads LNHDA; CDR2 reads SQIVND (reference sequence). This CDR3 has 12 amino acids. CDR3: CASSWANDEQYF. CDR3 nucleotides: TGTGCCAGTAGTTGGGCTAACGACGAGCAGTACTTC.

The gene calls are TRBV28 and TRBJ1-2; D unresolved. Trimming removed 8 bases from V and 3 bases from J, with 19 bases in between. CDR1 is MDHEN and CDR2 is SYDVKM in the germline V gene. CDR3 length: 15 amino acids. CDR3 region: CASLSGLQVHYGYTF. CDR3 bases: TGTGCCAGCCTATCAGGTCTCCAAGTCCACTATGGCTACACCTTC.

The V and J genes are TRBV19 and TRBJ2-5; D remains unclear. The germline gives CDR1 LNHDA, CDR2 SQIVND (reference sequence). V was pared by 6 bases and J by 1 base, with 15 bases between. CDR3 length equals 15 residues. CDR3 coding DNA: TGTGCCAGTAGGCGGAGTTCGGTTTCCCAAGAGACCCAGTACTTC. Translation: CASRRSSVSQETQYF.

The chain carries TRBV10-3 and TRBJ1-2, with D unresolved. The CDR3 consists of 13 residues. CDR1 is ENHRY, CDR2 SYGVKD, per germline. Trimming took 4 bases from V and 6 from J, leaving 12 bases between them. This chain's CDR3 is CAISARGLDGYTF. The CDR3 DNA reads TGTGCCATCAGTGCTCGGGGTTTAGATGGCTACACCTTC.

The V and J genes are TRBV7-2 and TRBJ1-5, with D perhaps TRBD1 (6 bases). CDR3 length equals 12 residues. Germline V lookup: CDR1 SGHTA, CDR2 FQGNSA. Deletions cut 5 bases from V and 12 bases from J, with 14 bases between. Here the CDR3 DNA reads TGTGCCAGCAGCCCCCCCCGAGGGGGCCAGCATTTT. This encodes CASSPPRGGQHF.

This chain connects TRBV5-4 to TRBJ1-1, with a tentative D call TRBD1 (5 bases). CDR1 is SGHNT, CDR2 YYREEE, per germline (reference sequence). V lost 5 bases and J 0 bases, leaving 14 bases between the germline ends. CDR3 size: 15 residues. The DNA of the CDR3 is TGTGCCAGCAGACCTAGCGGGACGGTGAACACTGAAGCTTTCTTT. Translating it yields CASRPSGTVNTEAFF.

The chain's CDR3 is CASSSLGRAKNIQYF. CDR3 coding DNA: TGTGCCAGCAGCTCCCTGGGGCGGGCCAAAAACATTCAGTACTTC. V usage is TRBV5-7 and J usage is TRBJ2-4; possible D gene TRBD1, 5 bases. TRBV5-7 is annotated as an ORF whose role is uncertain. CDR3 length: 15 amino acids. Deletions cut 3 bases from V and 1 base from J, with 11 bases between.

V and J are TRBV28 and TRBJ2-3; no reliable D call. V dropped 8 bases and J dropped 5 bases, with 11 bases sitting between them. Germline values: CDR1 MDHEN, CDR2 SYDVKM. This CDR3 has 12 residues. The CDR3 coding sequence is TGTGCCAGCTCTCGGGTTGGAGATACGCAGTATTTT. This gives the protein CASSRVGDTQYF.

The chain is built from TRBV19 and TRBJ1-4; possible D gene TRBD1, 6 bases. Germline V gene sequence: CDR1 LNHDA, CDR2 SQIVND (reference sequence). Deletions cut 4 bases from V and 3 bases from J, with 12 bases between. This CDR3 is built from 15 residues. Here the CDR3 DNA reads TGTGCCAGTAGTAGCAGGGGTATCGCTAATGAAAAACTGTTTTTT. This gives the protein CASSSRGIANEKLFF.

The chain links TRBV4-1 to TRBJ2-1; 8 bases align to TRBD2. Germline-derived CDR1 and CDR2 are MGHRA and YSYEKL. With 0 bases clipped from V and 4 bases from J, the junction kept 5 bases outside the gene matches. This CDR3 has 16 amino acids. CDR3 residues: CASSQDGAGGYNEQFF. The CDR3 DNA is TGCGCCAGCAGCCAAGATGGGGCGGGGGGTTACAATGAGCAGTTCTTC.

Here the CDR3 DNA reads TGTGCCAGCAGCCACGGGACAGGGTTCTCTGGGGCCAACGTCCTGACTTTC. It encodes CASSHGTGFSGANVLTF. The chain recombines TRBV3-1 (or the pseudogene TRBV3-2) with TRBJ2-6, with TRBD1 matching 9 bases. Looked up from germline, CDR1 is LGHDT and CDR2 is YNNKEL (reference sequence). The CDR3 length is 17 residues. The V segment lost 3 bases and the J segment 0 bases; nucleotides outside the gene matches: 3.

V is TRBV7-8 and J is TRBJ2-6, with 7 nucleotides matching TRBD1. V dropped 5 bases and J dropped 0; count of bases not matched to a gene: 4. In germline, CDR1 is SGHVS, CDR2 FQNEAQ. The CDR3 spans 16 residues. The CDR3 nucleotides read TGTGCCAGCAGCGAACAGGGGAGCTCTGGGGCCAACGTCCTGACTTTC. It codes for CASSEQGSSGANVLTF.

This clone showed up many times. This chain connects TRBV3-1 (or the pseudogene TRBV3-2) to TRBJ2-1; 8 nucleotides match TRBD2. The trim removed 4 bases at V and 0 bases at J, leaving 5 bases unmatched. This CDR3 has 16 amino acids. The germline V gene has CDR1 LGHDT and CDR2 YNNKEL (reference sequence). The DNA for the CDR3 is TGTGCCAGCAGCCCATTAGCGGGGAGCTCCTACAATGAGCAGTTCTTC. The encoded protein is CASSPLAGSSYNEQFF.

The DNA for the CDR3 is TGTGCCAGCAGCATCGGGGCGCCTAGGGGGGAGCAGTACTTC. Its translation is CASSIGAPRGEQYF. The chain uses TRBV2 and TRBJ2-7, with a weak D call TRBD1 (6 bases). This CDR3 contains 14 residues. Per the germline V gene, CDR1 is SNHLY and CDR2 is FYNNEI. V lost 6 bases and J lost 7, with 19 bases in between.

V and J are TRBV7-8 and TRBJ1-5; D gene unclear. V was trimmed by 1 base and J by 0 bases, leaving 7 bases between them. This CDR3 comprises 15 residues. Germline CDR1 and CDR2: SGHVS and FQNEAQ. The CDR3 DNA sequence: TGTGCCAGCAGCTTAGTTCGAGCTAGCAATCAGCCCCAGCATTTT. Its protein is CASSLVRASNQPQHF.

The V call is TRBV24-1, the J call TRBJ2-7, with 11 bases identical to TRBD2. With 2 bases clipped from V and 0 bases from J, the junction kept 5 bases outside the gene matches. The CDR3 is made up of 17 amino acids. The germline gives CDR1 KGHDR, CDR2 SFDVKD. CDR3 nucleotide sequence: TGTGCCACCAGTGATTCGCGACTAGCGGGGACCTCCTACGAGCAGTACTTC. It encodes CATSDSRLAGTSYEQYF.